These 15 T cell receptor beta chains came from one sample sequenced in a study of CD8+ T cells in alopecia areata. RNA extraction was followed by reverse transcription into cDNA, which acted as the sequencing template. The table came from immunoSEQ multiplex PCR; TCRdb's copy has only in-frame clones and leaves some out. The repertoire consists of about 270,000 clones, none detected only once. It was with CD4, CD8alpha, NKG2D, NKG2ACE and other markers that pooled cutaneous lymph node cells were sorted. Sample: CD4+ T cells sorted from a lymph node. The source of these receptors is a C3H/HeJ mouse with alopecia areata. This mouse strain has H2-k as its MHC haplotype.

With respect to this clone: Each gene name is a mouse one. The sequenced part of the CDR3 DNA is TGTGCTAGCAGTTTATCGCCAGCCTCC. Protein product: CASSLSPAS. The CDR3, in full, reads CASSLSPASDYTF. The chain joins TRBV29 to TRBJ1-2; D ambiguous. The CDR3 end falls 4 residues outside the read, so it is completed with the germline J gene. V was pared by 0 bases and J by 4 bases, with 6 bases between. The CDR3 totals 13 residues. Germline CDR1 is MSHET and CDR2 is SYDVDS.

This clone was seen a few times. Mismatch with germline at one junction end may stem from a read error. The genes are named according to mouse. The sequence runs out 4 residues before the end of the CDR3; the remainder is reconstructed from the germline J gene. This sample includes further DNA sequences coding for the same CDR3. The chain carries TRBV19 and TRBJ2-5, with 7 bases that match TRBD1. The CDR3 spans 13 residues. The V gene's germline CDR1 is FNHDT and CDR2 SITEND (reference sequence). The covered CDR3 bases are TGTGCTAGCAGTAGCGACAGGGAGGAC. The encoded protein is CASSSDRED. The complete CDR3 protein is CASSSDREDTQYF.

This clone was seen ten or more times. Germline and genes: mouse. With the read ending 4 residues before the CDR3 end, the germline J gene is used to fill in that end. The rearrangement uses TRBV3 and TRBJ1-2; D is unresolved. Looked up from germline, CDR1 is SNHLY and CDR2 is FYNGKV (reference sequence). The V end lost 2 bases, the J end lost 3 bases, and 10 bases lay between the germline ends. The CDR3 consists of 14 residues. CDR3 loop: CASSLMGEDSDYTF. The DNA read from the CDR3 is TGTGCCAGCAGCTTAATGGGTGAGGACTCC.

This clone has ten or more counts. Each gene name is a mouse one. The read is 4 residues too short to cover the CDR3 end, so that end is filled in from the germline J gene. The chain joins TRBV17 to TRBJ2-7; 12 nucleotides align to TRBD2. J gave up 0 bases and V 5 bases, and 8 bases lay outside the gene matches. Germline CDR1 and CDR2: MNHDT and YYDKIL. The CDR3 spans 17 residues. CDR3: CASSENRDWGASYEQYF. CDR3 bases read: TGTGCTAGCAGTGAAAACCGGGACTGGGGGGCCTCCTAT.

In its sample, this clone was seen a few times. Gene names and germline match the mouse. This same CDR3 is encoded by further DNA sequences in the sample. The CDR3 bases that were read are TGTGCCAGCAGGACTGGGGGACTCTATGCT. Amino acids: CASRTGGLYA. The entire CDR3 protein is CASRTGGLYAEQFF. J is TRBJ2-1 and V is TRBV19, with TRBD2 matching 9 bases. Read coverage stops 4 residues before the CDR3 terminus; the germline J gene supplies the remainder. Germline V gene data show CDR1 as FNHDT and CDR2 as SITEND (reference sequence). The ends lost 5 bases at V and 3 bases at J; junction bases unmatched: 3. CDR3 size: 14 residues.

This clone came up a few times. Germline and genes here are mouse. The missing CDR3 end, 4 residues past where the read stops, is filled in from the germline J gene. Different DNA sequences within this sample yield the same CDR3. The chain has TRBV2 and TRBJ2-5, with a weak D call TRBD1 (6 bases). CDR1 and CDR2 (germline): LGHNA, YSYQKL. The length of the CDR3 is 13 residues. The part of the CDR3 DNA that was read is TGTGCCAGCAGCCAAGGGACAGAAGAC. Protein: CASSQGTED. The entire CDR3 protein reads CASSQGTEDTQYF.

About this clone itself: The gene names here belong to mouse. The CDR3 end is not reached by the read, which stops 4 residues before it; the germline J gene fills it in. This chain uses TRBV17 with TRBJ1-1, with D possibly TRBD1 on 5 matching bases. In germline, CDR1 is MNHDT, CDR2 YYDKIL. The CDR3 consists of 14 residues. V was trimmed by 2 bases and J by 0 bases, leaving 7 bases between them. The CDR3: CASSRTRANTEVFF. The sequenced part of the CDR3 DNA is TGTGCTAGCAGTAGAACCAGGGCAAACACA. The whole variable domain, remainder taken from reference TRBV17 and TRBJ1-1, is DTTVKQNPRYKLARVGKPVNLICSQTMNHDTMYWYQKKPNQAPKLLLFYYDKILNREADTFEKFQSSRPNNSFCSLYIGSAGLEYSAMYLCASSRTRANTEVFFGKGTRLTVV.

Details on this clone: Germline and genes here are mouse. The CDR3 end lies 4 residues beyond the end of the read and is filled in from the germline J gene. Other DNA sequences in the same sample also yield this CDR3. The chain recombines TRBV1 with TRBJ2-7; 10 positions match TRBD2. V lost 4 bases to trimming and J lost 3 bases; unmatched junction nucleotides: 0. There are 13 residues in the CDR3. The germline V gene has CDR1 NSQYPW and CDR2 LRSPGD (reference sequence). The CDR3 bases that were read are TGCACCTGCAGTGGACTGGGGGGCTAT. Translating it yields CTCSGLGGY. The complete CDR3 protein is CTCSGLGGYEQYF.

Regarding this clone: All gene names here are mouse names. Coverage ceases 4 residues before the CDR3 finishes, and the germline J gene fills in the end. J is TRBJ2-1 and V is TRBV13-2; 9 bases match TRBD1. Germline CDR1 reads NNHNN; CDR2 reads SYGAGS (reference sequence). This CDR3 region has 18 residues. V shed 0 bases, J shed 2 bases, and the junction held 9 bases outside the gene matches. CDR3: CASGDAVGRDRDYAEQFF. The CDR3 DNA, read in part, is TGTGCCAGCGGTGATGCGGTAGGGAGGGACAGGGACTATGCT.

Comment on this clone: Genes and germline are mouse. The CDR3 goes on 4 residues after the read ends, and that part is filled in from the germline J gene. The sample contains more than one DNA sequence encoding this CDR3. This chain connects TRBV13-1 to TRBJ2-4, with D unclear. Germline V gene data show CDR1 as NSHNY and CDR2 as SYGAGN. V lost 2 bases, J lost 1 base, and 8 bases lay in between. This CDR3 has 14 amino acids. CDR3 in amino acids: CASSEGQGQNTLYF. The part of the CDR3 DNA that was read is TGTGCCAGCAGTGAAGGTCAGGGTCAAAAC.

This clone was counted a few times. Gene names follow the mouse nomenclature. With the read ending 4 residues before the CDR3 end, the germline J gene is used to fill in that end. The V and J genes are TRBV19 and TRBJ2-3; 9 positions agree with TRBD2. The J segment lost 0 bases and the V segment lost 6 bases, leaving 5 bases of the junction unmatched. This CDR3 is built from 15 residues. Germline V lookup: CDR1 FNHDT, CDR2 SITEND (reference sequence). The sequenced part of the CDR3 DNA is TGTGCCAGCACCTCGACTGGGGGTAGTGCAGAA. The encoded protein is CASTSTGGSAE. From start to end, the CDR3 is CASTSTGGSAETLYF.

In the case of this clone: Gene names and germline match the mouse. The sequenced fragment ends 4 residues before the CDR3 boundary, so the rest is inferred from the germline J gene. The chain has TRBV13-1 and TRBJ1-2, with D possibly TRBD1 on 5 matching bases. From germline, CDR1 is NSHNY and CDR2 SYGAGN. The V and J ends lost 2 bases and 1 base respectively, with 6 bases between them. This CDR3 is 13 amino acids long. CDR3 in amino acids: CASSETVNSDYTF. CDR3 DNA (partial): TGTGCCAGCAGTGAGACAGTAAACTCC.

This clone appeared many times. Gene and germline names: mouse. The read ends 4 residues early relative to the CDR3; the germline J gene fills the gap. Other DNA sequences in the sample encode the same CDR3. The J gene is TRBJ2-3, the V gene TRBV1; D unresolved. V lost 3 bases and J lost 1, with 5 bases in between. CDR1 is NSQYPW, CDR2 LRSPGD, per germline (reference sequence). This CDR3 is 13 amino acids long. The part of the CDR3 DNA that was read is TGCACCTGCAGTGCTAGGGGTGCAGAA. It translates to CTCSARGAE. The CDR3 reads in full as CTCSARGAETLYF.

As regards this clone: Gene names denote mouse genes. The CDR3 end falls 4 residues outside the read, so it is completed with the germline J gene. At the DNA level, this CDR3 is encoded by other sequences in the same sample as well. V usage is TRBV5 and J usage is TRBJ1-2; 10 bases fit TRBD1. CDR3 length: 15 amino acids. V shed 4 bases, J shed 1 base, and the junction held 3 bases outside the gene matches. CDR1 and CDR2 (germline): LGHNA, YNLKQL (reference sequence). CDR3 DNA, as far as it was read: TGTGCCAGCAGCCCGAGGGACAGGGGAAACTCC. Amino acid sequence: CASSPRDRGNS. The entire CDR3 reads CASSPRDRGNSDYTF.

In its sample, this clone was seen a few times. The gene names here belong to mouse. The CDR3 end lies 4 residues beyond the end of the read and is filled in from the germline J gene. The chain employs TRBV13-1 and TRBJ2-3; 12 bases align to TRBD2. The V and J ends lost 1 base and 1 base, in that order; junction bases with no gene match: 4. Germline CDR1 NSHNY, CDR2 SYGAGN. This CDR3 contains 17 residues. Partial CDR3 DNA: TGTGCCAGCAGTGATCTGACTGGGGGGGCCGGTGCAGAA. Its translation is CASSDLTGGAGAE. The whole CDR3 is CASSDLTGGAGAETLYF.